Each of the 23 T cell receptor beta chains below was sequenced from the same sample in a study of T cell repertoires in cytomegalovirus infection. TCRdb reprocessed the reads via MiXCR and lists one record per CDR3 protein. The data contain fewer than 950,000 distinct CDR3 sequences, 30% to 35% of them seen just once; the ten biggest clones take up around 12%. Antigens for these TCRs are unknown. The sequences come from cultured CD8+ T cells from PBMCs, collected from culture after CMV antigen stimulation. These TCRs come from a human donor in good health (CMV status not recorded). Some clones in this sample may be carry-over from other donors' samples.

The chain is built from TRBV7-6 and TRBJ2-2; 9 nucleotides agree with TRBD1. CDR1 and CDR2 (germline): SGHVS, FNYEAQ. The ends lost 4 bases at V and 4 bases at J; junction bases unmatched: 10. This CDR3 region has 17 residues. The CDR3 sequence: CASSSHGQGMGTGELFF. Written as DNA, the CDR3 is TGTGCCAGCAGCTCACACGGACAGGGGATGGGCACCGGGGAGCTGTTTTTT. The complete variable domain, with remaining parts taken from reference TRBV7-6 and TRBJ2-2, reads GAGVSQSPRYKVTKRGQDVALRCDPISGHVSLYWYRQALGQGPEFLTYFNYEAQQDKSGLPNDRFSAERPEGSISTLTIQRTEQRDSAMYRCASSSHGQGMGTGELFFGEGSRLTVL.

In its sample, this clonotype was seen a few times. V gene TRBV27 combines with J gene TRBJ1-6, with D uncertain. V lost 5 bases, J lost 8 bases, and 13 bases lay in between. This CDR3 comprises 14 residues. Germline CDR1 MNHEY, CDR2 SMNVEV (reference sequence). In DNA, the CDR3 is TGTGCCAGCAGTCCCTTGACCGGTTATTCACCCCTCCACTTT. Protein sequence: CASSPLTGYSPLHF.

The CDR3 reads CASSPMQTGTGAEAFF. The CDR3 coding sequence is TGCGCCAGCAGCCCAATGCAAACAGGGACGGGAGCTGAAGCTTTCTTT. The J gene is TRBJ1-1, the V gene TRBV4-1; D is perhaps TRBD1 (6 bases). Germline assignment: CDR1 MGHRA and CDR2 YSYEKL. Trimming pared 4 bases from V and 6 bases from J, leaving 21 bases between. The CDR3 sequence is 16 residues long.

This clonotype has a count of ten or more. The chain combines TRBV7-2 with TRBJ2-5; D might be TRBD2 (7 bases). The V end lost 1 base, the J end lost 5 bases, and 20 bases lay between the germline ends. This CDR3 is built from 17 residues. Germline V lookup: CDR1 SGHTA, CDR2 FQGNSA. CDR3 nucleotide sequence: TGTGCCAGCAGCTTAGGGAGCCTAGGGGGGGCCCGGGAGACCCAGTACTTC. It yields the protein CASSLGSLGGARETQYF.

V gene TRBV4-3 combines with J gene TRBJ2-5, with 9 bases lining up with TRBD2. Germline V CDR1 and CDR2: LGHNA, YSLEER. The J segment lost 5 bases and the V segment lost 1 base, leaving 8 bases of the junction unmatched. There are 16 residues in the CDR3. The CDR3 DNA is TGCGCCAGCAGCCAAGGGGTAGCGGGGGTTTCGGAGACCCAGTACTTC. Translated, it gives CASSQGVAGVSETQYF.

This clonotype was counted many times. V and J are TRBV7-9 and TRBJ2-1, with TRBD2 matching 7 bases. J lost 2 bases, V lost 5 bases, and 9 bases had no gene match. The length of the CDR3 is 16 residues. Germline CDR1 reads SEHNR; CDR2 reads FQNEAQ (reference sequence). CDR3 residues: CASSPPRGVTYNEQFF. CDR3 nucleotides: TGTGCCAGCAGCCCTCCCCGGGGGGTTACCTACAATGAGCAGTTCTTC.

This clonotype was seen only a few times. The chain has TRBV27 and TRBJ2-1, with D possibly called TRBD1 or TRBD2 (6 bases each). Germline V gene data show CDR1 as MNHEY and CDR2 as SMNVEV (reference sequence). The V gene lost 8 bases and the J gene lost 4 bases, with 18 bases spanning the gap. This CDR3 is built from 15 residues. CDR3 DNA: TGTGCCAGCCTGCCGGGGGCTTCCCTGTACAATGAGCAGTTCTTC. Translating gives CASLPGASLYNEQFF.

This rearrangement joins TRBV29-1 to TRBJ2-3, with a tentative D call TRBD1 (5 bases). With 4 bases removed from V and 3 bases from J, the gap between germline ends came to 8 bases. The germline V gene encodes CDR1 SQVTM and CDR2 ANQGSEA. This CDR3 is 12 amino acids long. CDR3 nucleotide sequence: TGCAGCGTTGTCGGACAAACAGATACGCAGTATTTT. It is translated as CSVVGQTDTQYF.

Regarding this clonotype: Sequence at one end of the junction differs from germline and may be a read error. The V gene is TRBV12-5, the J gene TRBJ2-5; 9 positions match TRBD2. Germline CDR1 LGHNT, CDR2 FRNRAP. CDR3 length equals 17 residues. The CDR3 loop reads CVSDPEGVAGDQETQYF. The CDR3 region has the DNA TGTGTTAGTGACCCTGAGGGGGTAGCGGGGGACCAAGAGACCCAGTACTTC.

This chain connects TRBV27 to TRBJ1-1; 7 nucleotides agree with TRBD1. V shed 2 bases, J shed 7 bases, and the junction held 13 bases outside the gene matches. Germline values: CDR1 MNHEY, CDR2 SMNVEV (reference sequence). This CDR3 comprises 16 residues. CDR3 DNA sequence: TGTGCCAGCAGTTTAAGGGTGGATAGGTGGGACAGTGAAGCTTTCTTT. This codes for CASSLRVDRWDSEAFF.

On this clonotype: This may arise from a read error, as a much more abundant clone is one base away. The chain has TRBV7-6 and TRBJ2-3; the D is unclear. The CDR3 extends over 15 amino acids. Germline assignment: CDR1 SGHVS and CDR2 FNYEAQ. Written as DNA, the CDR3 is TGTGTCAGCAGCTTAGTTTACAGTAGCACAGATACGCAGTATTTT. It codes for CVSSLVYSSTDTQYF.

The V call is TRBV6-5, the J call TRBJ2-7, with 7 positions matching TRBD1. V shed 0 bases and J 3 bases; nucleotides not matched to a gene: 2. The CDR3 is 14 residues long. CDR1 and CDR2 (germline): MNHEY, SVGAGI. CDR3 loop: CASSYSGQNYEQYF. The CDR3, as DNA: TGTGCCAGCAGTTACTCGGGACAGAACTACGAGCAGTACTTC.

The genes are TRBV27 and TRBJ2-7; tentative D call: TRBD2 (7 bases). CDR3 size: 15 residues. V was clipped by 3 bases and J by 0 bases, with 12 bases between them. CDR1 and CDR2 from the germline V gene are MNHEY and SMNVEV (reference sequence). The chain's CDR3 is CASSLGGGRSYEQYF. In DNA form, the CDR3 reads TGTGCCAGCAGTTTGGGCGGGGGCCGCTCCTACGAGCAGTACTTC.

CDR3 sequence: CSASEVGLTNYGYTF. Here the CDR3 DNA reads TGCAGTGCTAGTGAGGTCGGCCTAACTAACTATGGCTACACCTTC. The chain links TRBV20-1 to TRBJ1-2; D remains unclear. Trimming took 3 bases from V and 0 from J, leaving 14 bases between them. Per germline, CDR1 DFQATT and CDR2 SNEGSKA (reference sequence). This CDR3 comprises 15 residues.

This clonotype showed up many times. The J gene is TRBJ2-7, the V gene TRBV7-9, with TRBD1 matching 9 bases. The CDR3 is 18 amino acids. V shed 3 bases and J 9 bases; nucleotides not matched to a gene: 21. Germline V gene lookup returns CDR1 SEHNR and CDR2 FQNEAQ (reference sequence). The CDR3: CASSLIWGPGQGILRQYF. CDR3 bases: TGTGCCAGCAGCTTGATCTGGGGACCGGGACAGGGTATCCTACGGCAGTACTTC. The variable domain in full, with the rest retrieved from reference TRBV7-9 and TRBJ2-7, is DTGVSQNPRHKITKRGQNVTFRCDPISEHNRLYWYRQTLGQGPEFLTYFQNEAQLEKSRLLSDRFSAERPKGSFSTLEIQRTEQGDSAMYLCASSLIWGPGQGILRQYFGPGTRLTVT.

This clonotype was counted a few times. This sequence joins TRBV7-6 and TRBJ2-1; possible D gene TRBD2, 7 bases. Trimming cost V 5 bases and J 7 bases, with 15 bases left between them. Germline loops: CDR1 SGHVS, CDR2 FNYEAQ. This CDR3 has 14 residues. CDR3 residues: CASSPGGPFNEQFF. The CDR3 DNA is TGTGCCAGCAGCCCCGGGGGGCCCTTTAATGAGCAGTTCTTC.

This rearrangement joins TRBV19 to TRBJ1-5, with D tentatively TRBD1 (6 bases). The germline CDR1 and CDR2 sequences are LNHDA and SQIVND (reference sequence). Deletions cut 9 bases from V and 3 bases from J, with 15 bases between. The CDR3 has 14 residues. The CDR3 nucleotides read TGTGCCAGCCGGATGACAGGTCTCAATCAGCCCCAGCATTTT. This translates into CASRMTGLNQPQHF.

The J gene is TRBJ1-5, the V gene TRBV7-9, with D possibly TRBD1 on 5 matching bases. V was cut by 5 bases and J by 5 bases, with 13 bases left in between. The CDR3 spans 14 residues. CDR1 SEHNR and CDR2 FQNEAQ come from the germline V gene (reference sequence). CDR3 amino acids: CASSAGGSDQPQHF. CDR3 bases: TGTGCCAGCAGCGCGGGGGGAAGCGATCAGCCCCAGCATTTT. The full variable domain, with the rest looked up from reference TRBV7-9 and TRBJ1-5, is DTGVSQNPRHKITKRGQNVTFRCDPISEHNRLYWYRQTLGQGPEFLTYFQNEAQLEKSRLLSDRFSAERPKGSFSTLEIQRTEQGDSAMYLCASSAGGSDQPQHFGDGTRLSIL.

This clonotype was counted only a few times. This chain joins TRBV10-3 and TRBJ2-2; D is possibly TRBD2 (6 bases). CDR3 length: 13 residues. The germline CDR1 and CDR2 sequences are ENHRY and SYGVKD. The germline V and J ends were trimmed by 5 bases and 6 bases, with 10 bases remaining between them. As DNA, the CDR3 is TGTGCCATCAGTTCGGGACTCCCCGGGGAGCTGTTTTTT. Residues: CAISSGLPGELFF.

To note about this clonotype: A read error may produce the germline difference seen at one junction end. The V call is TRBV12-3 or TRBV12-4, the J call TRBJ2-1; 14 bases agree with TRBD2. There are 18 residues in the CDR3. The DNA for the CDR3 is TGTGTCAGCAGTTTCGGGACTAGCGGGGGAGGGTCCTACAGCGAGCAGTTCTTC. It specifies CVSSFGTSGGGSYSEQFF.

This clonotype has more than one count but fewer than ten. The chain combines TRBV27 with TRBJ2-3; D is undetermined. Trimming stripped 5 bases from V and 5 bases from J, with 11 bases between. CDR1 MNHEY and CDR2 SMNVEV come from the germline V gene (reference sequence). This CDR3 comprises 13 residues. CDR3 loop: CASSTPYKDTQYF. DNA for the CDR3: TGTGCCAGCAGTACCCCCTACAAAGATACGCAGTATTTT.

The J gene is TRBJ2-5, the V gene TRBV9; no clear D gene. Deletions cut 0 bases from V and 4 bases from J, with 7 bases between. The CDR3 is 13 amino acids. Per germline, CDR1 SGDLS and CDR2 YYNGEE. Written as DNA, the CDR3 is TGTGCCAGCAGCGTAGCTACTGGAGAGACCCAGTACTTC. As protein: CASSVATGETQYF.

The chain couples TRBV3-1 to TRBJ1-1; maybe TRBD1 (5 bases). Germline-derived CDR1 and CDR2 are LGHDT and YNNKEL (reference sequence). The CDR3 loop spans 17 amino acids. The ends were cut back, 0 bases at V and 0 bases at J, with 14 bases in the middle. The CDR3 DNA reads as TGTGCCAGCAGCCAAGACATTCAGGGCGGGCTGAACACTGAAGCTTTCTTT. Its protein product is CASSQDIQGGLNTEAFF.